The 31 T cell receptor beta chains given below trace back to one sample, sequenced in a study of blood T cell repertoires in COVID-19. The repertoire was sequenced with immunoSEQ multiplex PCR; TCRdb's copy has only in-frame clones and lacks some. Of around 400,000 clones listed, about nine tenths were seen once; the top ten hold more than 0.85%. The material sequenced was PBMCs or T cells enriched from blood (not recorded which). The receptors originated from a woman between 35 and 50 years old who had been exposed to COVID-19.

This chain links TRBV3-1 (or the pseudogene TRBV3-2) with TRBJ1-3; 7 nucleotides agree with TRBD1. J was trimmed by 3 bases and V by 8 bases; bases with no gene match: 13. The V gene's germline CDR1 is LGHDT and CDR2 YNNKEL (reference sequence). There are 16 residues in the CDR3. The CDR3 nucleotides read TGTGCCAGCCGTTCGGTAGGGGGCCGAGATGGAAACACCATATATTTT. This codes for CASRSVGGRDGNTIYF.

The CDR3 loop is CASSLSRSNEKLFF. In nucleotides, the CDR3 is TGTGCCAGCAGCTTAAGCCGTTCTAATGAAAAACTGTTTTTT. This chain joins TRBV7-2 and TRBJ1-4, with no clear D. Looked up from germline, CDR1 is SGHTA and CDR2 is FQGNSA. The CDR3 is made up of 14 amino acids. V lost 2 bases to trimming and J lost 3 bases, with 7 bases between them.

This rearrangement joins TRBV7-9 to TRBJ1-1, with a tentative D call TRBD1 (6 bases). The CDR3 covers 14 residues. Germline CDR1 and CDR2: SEHNR and FQNEAQ (reference sequence). Trimming stripped 2 bases from V and 4 bases from J, with 11 bases between. The CDR3 sequence is CASSLQGPSTEAFF. DNA of the CDR3: TGTGCCAGCAGCTTACAGGGGCCCAGCACTGAAGCTTTCTTT.

With regard to this clone: This specimen includes other DNA sequences encoding the same CDR3. The gene calls are TRBV5-1 and TRBJ2-1; TRBD1 matches at 8 bases. The length of the CDR3 is 13 residues. Germline values: CDR1 SGHRS, CDR2 YFSETQ. J gave up 6 bases and V 4 bases, and 3 bases lay outside the gene matches. This CDR3 reads CASSPGTGNEQFF. CDR3 nucleotides: TGCGCCAGCAGCCCCGGGACAGGCAATGAGCAGTTCTTC.

The table lists this clone with a few counts. The chain joins TRBV5-1 to TRBJ1-2, with 8 bases aligning to TRBD1. Unmatched junction bases numbered 12, after V lost 4 bases and J lost 4 bases. The CDR3 loop spans 16 amino acids. Germline CDR1 reads SGHRS; CDR2 reads YFSETQ. The CDR3 loop reads CASSPRTGRPFYGYTF. In DNA form, the CDR3 reads TGCGCCAGCAGCCCGCGGACAGGGCGGCCCTTCTATGGCTACACCTTC.

The rearrangement links TRBV29-1 to TRBJ1-3, with 10 bases identical to TRBD1. The CDR3 totals 14 residues. The trim removed 7 bases at V and 2 bases at J, leaving 5 bases unmatched. Germline V gene data show CDR1 as SQVTM and CDR2 as ANQGSEA. The CDR3 DNA reads TGCAGCGCCGTCGGACAGGGGGCTGGAAACACCATATATTTT. Translating it yields CSAVGQGAGNTIYF.

The CDR3 nucleotides are TGTGCCAGTAGTCTGAACACCTTATCGAACACTGAAGCTTTCTTT. It translates to CASSLNTLSNTEAFF. The J gene is TRBJ1-1, the V gene TRBV19; no definite D call. Trimming stripped 5 bases from V and 1 base from J, with 14 bases between. The CDR3 has 15 residues. From germline, CDR1 is LNHDA and CDR2 SQIVND (reference sequence).

V gene TRBV25-1 combines with J gene TRBJ1-1; D might be TRBD1 (5 bases). V lost 3 bases and J 8 bases, leaving 7 bases between the germline ends. This CDR3 spans 11 amino acids. Germline CDR1 MGHDK, CDR2 SYGVNS. The CDR3 DNA reads as TGTGCCAGCAGTGACAGGGTCGAAGCTTTCTTT. It specifies CASSDRVEAFF. Full variable domain (remainder filled in from reference TRBV25-1 and TRBJ1-1): EADIYQTPRYLVIGTGKKITLECSQTMGHDKMYWYQQDPGMELHLIHYSYGVNSTEKGDLSSESTVSRIRTEHFPLTLESARPSHTSQYLCASSDRVEAFFGQGTRLTVV.

This chain joins TRBV6-5 and TRBJ1-5, with TRBD1 as a possible D gene (5 bases). The CDR3 has 15 amino acids. CDR1 and CDR2 (germline): MNHEY, SVGAGI. V was pared by 9 bases and J by 0 bases, with 15 bases between. CDR3 sequence: CASGAESNSNQPQHF. CDR3 DNA: TGTGCCAGTGGGGCAGAGTCAAATAGCAATCAGCCCCAGCATTTT.

The V and J genes are TRBV29-1 and TRBJ2-2; 8 positions match TRBD1. The V gene's germline CDR1 is SQVTM and CDR2 ANQGSEA. The CDR3 length is 16 residues. The V gene end was trimmed by 0 bases and the J gene end by 6 bases; junction bases not matched to a gene: 9. The CDR3 sequence is CSVEDLKDREPGELFF. CDR3 DNA sequence: TGCAGCGTTGAAGATCTTAAGGACAGGGAACCCGGGGAGCTGTTTTTT.

V usage is TRBV5-1 and J usage is TRBJ2-7, with D maybe TRBD2 (5 bases). Germline CDR1 reads SGHRS; CDR2 reads YFSETQ. V lost 0 bases and J 2 bases, leaving 9 bases between the germline ends. The CDR3 covers 14 residues. CDR3 sequence (DNA): TGCGCCAGCAGCTTGGACGGGGAACCCTACGAGCAGTACTTC. It translates to CASSLDGEPYEQYF.

About this clone: Different DNA sequences within this sample yield the same CDR3. V gene TRBV27 combines with J gene TRBJ1-1, with TRBD1 as a possible D gene (5 bases). The germline gives CDR1 MNHEY, CDR2 SMNVEV (reference sequence). The V end was cut by 3 bases, the J end by 1 base, with 9 bases between. This CDR3 is 14 amino acids long. The CDR3 spells CASSFRGRNTEAFF. The CDR3 bases are TGTGCCAGCAGTTTTCGGGGGAGGAACACTGAAGCTTTCTTT.

The J gene is TRBJ2-1, the V gene TRBV19; D is perhaps TRBD2 (6 bases). CDR1 LNHDA and CDR2 SQIVND come from the germline V gene (reference sequence). Trimming removed 5 bases from V and 0 bases from J, with 14 bases in between. The CDR3 is 16 residues long. CDR3 in amino acids: CASSAAEGPSYNEQFF. CDR3 coding DNA: TGTGCCAGTAGTGCGGCGGAGGGCCCCTCCTACAATGAGCAGTTCTTC.

The genes are TRBV24-1 and TRBJ2-1; 9 bases agree with TRBD1. Germline V gene data show CDR1 as KGHDR and CDR2 as SFDVKD. V shed 6 bases and J 3 bases; nucleotides not matched to a gene: 5. The CDR3 consists of 15 residues. CDR3 coding DNA: TGTGCCACCAGTAAGCGGGACAGGGTCTACAATGAGCAGTTCTTC. Residues: CATSKRDRVYNEQFF.

The chain couples TRBV11-3 to TRBJ2-7, with 9 bases lining up with TRBD2. The V gene's germline CDR1 is SGHNT and CDR2 YENEEA. The V and J ends lost 5 bases and 0 bases, in that order; junction bases with no gene match: 14. This CDR3 region has 18 residues. The CDR3 reads CASSTPTSGVRASYEQYF. The CDR3 region has the DNA TGTGCCAGCAGCACTCCGACTAGCGGAGTTCGCGCCTCCTACGAGCAGTACTTC.

The chain is built from TRBV11-2 and TRBJ1-1; D call uncertain. The germline CDR1 and CDR2 sequences are SGHAT and FQNNGV. The CDR3 has 14 amino acids. Trimming left V 5 bases short and J 5 bases short, with 15 bases between. This chain's CDR3 is CASSPLGRMTEAFF. DNA of the CDR3: TGTGCCAGCAGCCCTTTGGGCAGGATGACTGAAGCTTTCTTT.

The chain is built from TRBV14 and TRBJ2-7; 8 nucleotides agree with TRBD2. The CDR3 length is 18 residues. Germline CDR1 SGHDN, CDR2 FVKESK. V lost 4 bases, J lost 1 base, and 15 bases stayed unmatched. This CDR3 is CASSPKALLAVLSYEQYF. The CDR3 nucleotides read TGTGCCAGCAGCCCAAAGGCGCTACTAGCGGTCCTTTCCTACGAGCAGTACTTC.

The chain combines TRBV9 with TRBJ2-5, with D uncertain. V dropped 1 base and J dropped 0 bases, with 7 bases sitting between them. Per germline, CDR1 SGDLS and CDR2 YYNGEE. This CDR3 region has 14 residues. The CDR3 DNA sequence: TGTGCCAGCAGCGTAAGAGGTCACCAAGAGACCCAGTACTTC. It encodes CASSVRGHQETQYF. Based on the CDR3 plus reference TRBV9 and TRBJ2-5, the full variable domain is DSGVTQTPKHLITATGQRVTLRCSPRSGDLSVYWYQQSLDQGLQFLIQYYNGEERAKGNILERFSAQQFPDLHSELNLSSLELGDSALYFCASSVRGHQETQYFGPGTRLLVL.

The chain uses TRBV7-8 and TRBJ2-2; 8 positions agree with TRBD2. V was pared by 2 bases and J by 5 bases, with 13 bases of the junction left unmatched. Germline V lookup: CDR1 SGHVS, CDR2 FQNEAQ. The CDR3 is 18 residues long. The CDR3 loop is CASSLRDLAGGGTGELFF. CDR3 nucleotides: TGTGCCAGCAGCTTACGGGACCTCGCGGGAGGAGGGACCGGGGAGCTGTTTTTT.

The gene calls are TRBV5-1 and TRBJ1-5, with D maybe TRBD1 (5 bases). From germline, CDR1 is SGHRS and CDR2 YFSETQ. V lost 0 bases and J 7 bases, leaving 14 bases between the germline ends. There are 15 residues in the CDR3. CDR3 coding DNA: TGCGCCAGCAGCTTGGGGGTCGGGGGTAGGCAGCCCCAGCATTTT. It translates to CASSLGVGGRQPQHF. Filled out from reference TRBV5-1 and TRBJ1-5, the complete variable domain reads KAGVTQTPRYLIKTRGQQVTLSCSPISGHRSVSWYQQTPGQGLQFLFEYFSETQRNKGNFPGRFSGRQFSNSRSEMNVSTLELGDSALYLCASSLGVGGRQPQHFGDGTRLSIL.

In its sample, this clone was seen once. This chain connects TRBV11-2 to TRBJ1-4, with a tentative D call TRBD1 (6 bases). Germline CDR1 is SGHAT and CDR2 is FQNNGV. The CDR3 extends over 17 amino acids. V lost 1 base and J lost 6, with 18 bases in between. The CDR3 is CASSLGDGGGADEKLFF. Written as DNA, the CDR3 is TGTGCCAGCAGCTTAGGAGATGGCGGGGGCGCGGATGAAAAACTGTTTTTT.

In regard to this clone: The junction does not match germline at one end; this may be a read error. CDR3 in amino acids: CASSPGQPGGNTIYF. The CDR3 coding sequence is TGTGCTAGCAGCCCGGGACAGCCGGGGGGAAACACCATATATTTT. The V and J genes are TRBV7-7 and TRBJ1-3, with 7 positions matching TRBD1. Per the germline V gene, CDR1 is SSHAT and CDR2 is FNYEAQ (reference sequence). The CDR3 has 15 amino acids.

This chain links TRBV27 with TRBJ1-2, with 7 bases aligning to TRBD1. The CDR3 consists of 13 residues. Germline V lookup: CDR1 MNHEY, CDR2 SMNVEV (reference sequence). Trimming cost V 5 bases and J 4 bases; bases outside gene matches: 4. In DNA, the CDR3 is TGTGCCAGCAGTCCCCGGACAGGCTATGGCTACACCTTC. This sequence encodes CASSPRTGYGYTF.

This clone was found once. This rearrangement joins TRBV20-1 to TRBJ1-2; D unresolved. In germline, CDR1 is DFQATT, CDR2 SNEGSKA (reference sequence). The CDR3 runs 11 residues. The V end was cut by 2 bases, the J end by 10 bases, with 11 bases between. The CDR3 region has the DNA TGCAGTGCTAGAAGTCAGGTTGACTACACCTTC. As protein: CSARSQVDYTF.

V is TRBV7-2 and J is TRBJ1-5; 12 nucleotides agree with TRBD1. The germline CDR1 and CDR2 sequences are SGHTA and FQGNSA. V trimming: 3 bases; J trimming: 1 base; junction bases outside the gene matches: 4. The CDR3 covers 17 residues. DNA for the CDR3: TGTGCCAGCAGCTTCGGGACAGGGGGCAGGAGCAATCAGCCCCAGCATTTT. It codes for CASSFGTGGRSNQPQHF. The whole variable domain, remainder taken from reference TRBV7-2 and TRBJ1-5, is GAGVSQSPSNKVTEKGKDVELRCDPISGHTALYWYRQSLGQGLEFLIYFQGNSAPDKSGLPSDRFSAERTGGSVSTLTIQRTQQEDSAVYLCASSFGTGGRSNQPQHFGDGTRLSIL.

The V call is TRBV30, the J call TRBJ2-3; 9 bases agree with TRBD2. Per the germline V gene, CDR1 is GTSNPN and CDR2 is SVGIG (reference sequence). V gave up 3 bases and J gave up 0 bases; unmatched junction bases: 1. The CDR3 loop spans 14 amino acids. CDR3 loop: CAWRLAGSTDTQYF. In DNA, the CDR3 is TGTGCCTGGAGACTAGCGGGTAGCACAGATACGCAGTATTTT. Full variable domain (outside the CDR3, taken from reference TRBV30 and TRBJ2-3): SQTIHQWPATLVQPVGSPLSLECTVEGTSNPNLYWYRQAAGRGLQLLFYSVGIGQISSEVPQNLSASRPQDRQFILSSKKLLLSDSGFYLCAWRLAGSTDTQYFGPGTRLTVL.

The J gene is TRBJ2-1, the V gene TRBV24-1; maybe TRBD2 (5 bases). The V end lost 4 bases, the J end lost 8 bases, and 14 bases lay between the germline ends. The CDR3 is 14 amino acids. Germline values: CDR1 KGHDR, CDR2 SFDVKD. The CDR3: CATSERALIHEQFF. CDR3 in DNA: TGTGCCACCAGTGAGAGGGCCCTAATCCATGAGCAGTTCTTC.

The rearrangement uses TRBV3-1 (or the pseudogene TRBV3-2) and TRBJ1-1, with a weak D call TRBD1 (6 bases). The CDR3 is 14 residues long. Germline-derived CDR1 and CDR2 are LGHDT and YNNKEL (reference sequence). The germline V and J ends were trimmed by 1 base and 7 bases, with 13 bases remaining between them. Written as DNA, the CDR3 is TGTGCCAGCAGCCAAGTAGGACGGACAGTTGAAGCTTTCTTT. Its protein product is CASSQVGRTVEAFF.

This clone was recorded only once. The chain combines TRBV11-3 with TRBJ2-1; 10 bases agree with TRBD1. The V segment lost 5 bases and the J segment 3 bases; nucleotides outside the gene matches: 4. CDR1 and CDR2 from the germline V gene are SGHNT and YENEEA. The CDR3 loop spans 15 amino acids. The CDR3 loop is CASSGRDRGYNEQFF. CDR3 sequence (DNA): TGTGCCAGCAGCGGGAGGGACAGGGGCTACAATGAGCAGTTCTTC.

This clone was detected only a few times. J is TRBJ1-5 and V is TRBV5-1; 10 positions agree with TRBD1. The germline gives CDR1 SGHRS, CDR2 YFSETQ. The trim removed 0 bases at V and 6 bases at J, leaving 0 bases unmatched. The CDR3 totals 14 residues. In nucleotides, the CDR3 is TGCGCCAGCAGCTTGGGGACAGGGGGTCAGCCCCAGCATTTT. Amino acid sequence: CASSLGTGGQPQHF.

The chain is built from TRBV5-4 and TRBJ2-1; 12 nucleotides line up with TRBD2. CDR1 and CDR2 (germline): SGHNT, YYREEE (reference sequence). The V and J ends lost 4 bases and 11 bases, in that order; junction bases with no gene match: 10. This CDR3 contains 15 residues. The CDR3, as DNA: TGTGCCAGCAGCCTAAAACTAGCGGGAGGATCGAAGCAGTTCTTC. Translating it yields CASSLKLAGGSKQFF.